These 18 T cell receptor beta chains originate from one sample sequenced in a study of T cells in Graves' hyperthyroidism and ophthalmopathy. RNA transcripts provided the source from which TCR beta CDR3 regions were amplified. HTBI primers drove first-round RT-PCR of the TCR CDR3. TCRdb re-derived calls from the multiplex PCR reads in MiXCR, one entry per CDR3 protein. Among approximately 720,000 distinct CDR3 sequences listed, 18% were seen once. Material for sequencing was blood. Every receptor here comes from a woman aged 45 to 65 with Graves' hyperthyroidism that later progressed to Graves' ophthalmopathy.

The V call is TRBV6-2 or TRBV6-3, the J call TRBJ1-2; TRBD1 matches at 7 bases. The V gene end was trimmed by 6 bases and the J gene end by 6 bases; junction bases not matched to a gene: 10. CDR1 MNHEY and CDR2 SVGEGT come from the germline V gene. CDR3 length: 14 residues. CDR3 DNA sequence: TGTGCCAGCAGAGCGAGGACAGGAACTGATGGCTACACCTTC. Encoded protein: CASRARTGTDGYTF.

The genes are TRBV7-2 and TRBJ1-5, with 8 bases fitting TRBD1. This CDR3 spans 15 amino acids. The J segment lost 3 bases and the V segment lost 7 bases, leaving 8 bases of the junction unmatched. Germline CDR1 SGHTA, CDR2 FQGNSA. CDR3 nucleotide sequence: TGTGCCAGCAAAGAACAGGGGGTAATCAATCAGCCCCAGCATTTT. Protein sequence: CASKEQGVINQPQHF. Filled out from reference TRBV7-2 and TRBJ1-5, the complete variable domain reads GAGVSQSPSNKVTEKGKDVELRCDPISGHTALYWYRQSLGQGLEFLIYFQGNSAPDKSGLPSDRFSAERTGGSVSTLTIQRTQQEDSAVYLCASKEQGVINQPQHFGDGTRLSIL.

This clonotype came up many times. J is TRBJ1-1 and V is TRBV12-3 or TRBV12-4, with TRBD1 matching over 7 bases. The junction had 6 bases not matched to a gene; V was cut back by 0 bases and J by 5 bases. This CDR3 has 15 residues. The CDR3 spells CASSLAPAGGTEAFF. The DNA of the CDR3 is TGTGCCAGCAGTTTAGCGCCGGCAGGGGGGACTGAAGCTTTCTTT.

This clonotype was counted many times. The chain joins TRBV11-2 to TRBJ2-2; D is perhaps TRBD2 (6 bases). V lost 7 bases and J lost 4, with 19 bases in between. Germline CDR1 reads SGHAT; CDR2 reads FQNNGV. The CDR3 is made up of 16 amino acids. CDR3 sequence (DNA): TGTGCCAGCATGATTTCGGACGGGAGTCGCACCGGGGAGCTGTTTTTT. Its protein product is CASMISDGSRTGELFF.

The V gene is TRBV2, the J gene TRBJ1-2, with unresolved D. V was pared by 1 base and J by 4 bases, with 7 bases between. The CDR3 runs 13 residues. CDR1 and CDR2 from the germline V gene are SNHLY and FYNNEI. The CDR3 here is CASSEGWRYGYTF. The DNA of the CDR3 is TGTGCCAGCAGTGAAGGCTGGCGCTATGGCTACACCTTC.

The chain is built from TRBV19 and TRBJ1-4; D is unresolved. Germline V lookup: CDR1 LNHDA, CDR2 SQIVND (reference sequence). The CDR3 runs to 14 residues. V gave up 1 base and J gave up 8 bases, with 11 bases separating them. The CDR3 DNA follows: TGTGCCAGTAGTATAGGCGCAAGGAGCGAAAAACTGTTTTTT. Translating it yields CASSIGARSEKLFF.

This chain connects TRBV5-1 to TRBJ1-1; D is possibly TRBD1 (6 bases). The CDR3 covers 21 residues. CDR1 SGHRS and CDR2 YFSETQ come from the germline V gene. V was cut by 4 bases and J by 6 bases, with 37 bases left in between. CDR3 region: CASSLLPVTPGGWQGRAEAFF. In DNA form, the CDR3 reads TGCGCCAGCAGCCTCCTCCCCGTCACTCCCGGGGGGTGGCAGGGGAGGGCTGAAGCTTTCTTT. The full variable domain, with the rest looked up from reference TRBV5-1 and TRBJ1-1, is KAGVTQTPRYLIKTRGQQVTLSCSPISGHRSVSWYQQTPGQGLQFLFEYFSETQRNKGNFPGRFSGRQFSNSRSEMNVSTLELGDSALYLCASSLLPVTPGGWQGRAEAFFGQGTRLTVV.

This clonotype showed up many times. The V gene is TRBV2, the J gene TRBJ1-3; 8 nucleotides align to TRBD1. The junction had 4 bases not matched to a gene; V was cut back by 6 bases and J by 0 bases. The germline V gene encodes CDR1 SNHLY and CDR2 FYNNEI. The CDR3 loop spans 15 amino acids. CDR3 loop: CASSPDRGSGNTIYF. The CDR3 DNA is TGTGCCAGCAGCCCCGACAGGGGCTCTGGAAACACCATATATTTT.

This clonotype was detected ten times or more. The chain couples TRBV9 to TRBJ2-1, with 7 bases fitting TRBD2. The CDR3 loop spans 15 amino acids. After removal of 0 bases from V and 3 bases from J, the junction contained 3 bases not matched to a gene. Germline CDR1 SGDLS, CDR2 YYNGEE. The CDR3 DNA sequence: TGTGCCAGCAGCGTAGGGGGGGGAGGCTACAATGAGCAGTTCTTC. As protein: CASSVGGGGYNEQFF. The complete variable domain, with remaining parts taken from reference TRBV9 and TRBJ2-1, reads DSGVTQTPKHLITATGQRVTLRCSPRSGDLSVYWYQQSLDQGLQFLIQYYNGEERAKGNILERFSAQQFPDLHSELNLSSLELGDSALYFCASSVGGGGYNEQFFGPGTRLTVL.

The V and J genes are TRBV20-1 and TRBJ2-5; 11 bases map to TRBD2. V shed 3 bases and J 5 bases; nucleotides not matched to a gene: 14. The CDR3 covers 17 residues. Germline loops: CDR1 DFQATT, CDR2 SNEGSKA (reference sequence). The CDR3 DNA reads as TGCAGTGCTAGCTACATTACACTAGCGGGGGCGGGGGAGACCCAGTACTTC. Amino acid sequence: CSASYITLAGAGETQYF.

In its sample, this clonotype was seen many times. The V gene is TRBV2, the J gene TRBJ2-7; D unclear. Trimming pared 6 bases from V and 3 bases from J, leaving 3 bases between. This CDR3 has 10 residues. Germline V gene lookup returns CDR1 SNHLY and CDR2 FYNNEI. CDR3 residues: CASRNYEQYF. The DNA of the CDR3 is TGTGCCAGCAGAAACTACGAGCAGTACTTC.

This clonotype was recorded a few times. The CDR3 DNA follows: TGCAGTGTGGTCGCAGGGGGCTATCAGCCCCAGCATTTT. It codes for CSVVAGGYQPQHF. The chain couples TRBV20-1 to TRBJ1-5; 8 nucleotides match TRBD1. This CDR3 spans 13 amino acids. With V trimmed by 7 bases and J by 5 bases, 7 bases remained unmatched. The V gene's germline CDR1 is DFQATT and CDR2 SNEGSKA (reference sequence).

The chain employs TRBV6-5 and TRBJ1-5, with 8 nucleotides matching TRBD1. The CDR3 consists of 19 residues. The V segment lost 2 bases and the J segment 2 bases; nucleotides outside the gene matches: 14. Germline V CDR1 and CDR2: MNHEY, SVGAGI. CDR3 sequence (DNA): TGTGCCAGCAGTTACGGTGGGACAGGAGATCGTTTGGGCAATCAGCCCCAGCATTTT. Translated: CASSYGGTGDRLGNQPQHF.

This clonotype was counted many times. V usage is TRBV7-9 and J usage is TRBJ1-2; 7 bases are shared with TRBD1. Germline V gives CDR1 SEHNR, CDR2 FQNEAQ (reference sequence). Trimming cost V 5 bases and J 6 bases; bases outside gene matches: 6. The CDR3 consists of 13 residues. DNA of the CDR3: TGTGCCAGCAGCATTGGGACAGCAGATGGCTACACCTTC. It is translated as CASSIGTADGYTF. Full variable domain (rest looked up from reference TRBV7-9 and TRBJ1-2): DTGVSQNPRHKITKRGQNVTFRCDPISEHNRLYWYRQTLGQGPEFLTYFQNEAQLEKSRLLSDRFSAERPKGSFSTLEIQRTEQGDSAMYLCASSIGTADGYTFGSGTRLTVV.

The DNA of the CDR3 is TGCAGCGTTGAAGATCTTCCCGGCGGGATTCAGTACTTC. Translation: CSVEDLPGGIQYF. The chain combines TRBV29-1 with TRBJ2-4; tentative D call: TRBD2 (5 bases). CDR1 and CDR2 (germline): SQVTM, ANQGSEA. The CDR3 runs 13 residues. Deletions cut 0 bases from V and 10 bases from J, with 13 bases between.

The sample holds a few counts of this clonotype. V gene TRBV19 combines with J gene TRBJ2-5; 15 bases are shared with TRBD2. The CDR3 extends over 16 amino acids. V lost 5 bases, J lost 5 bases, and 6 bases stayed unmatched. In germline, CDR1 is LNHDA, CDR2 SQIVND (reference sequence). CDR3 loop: CASSSWTSGGAETQYF. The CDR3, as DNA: TGTGCCAGTAGTTCGTGGACTAGCGGGGGGGCTGAGACCCAGTACTTC.

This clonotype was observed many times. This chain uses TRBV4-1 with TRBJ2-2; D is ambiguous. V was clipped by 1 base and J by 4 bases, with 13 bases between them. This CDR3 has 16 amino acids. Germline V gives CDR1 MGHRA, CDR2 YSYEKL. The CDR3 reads CASSQVSSRPTGELFF. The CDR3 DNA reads TGCGCCAGCAGCCAAGTCTCCAGTAGACCCACCGGGGAGCTGTTTTTT.

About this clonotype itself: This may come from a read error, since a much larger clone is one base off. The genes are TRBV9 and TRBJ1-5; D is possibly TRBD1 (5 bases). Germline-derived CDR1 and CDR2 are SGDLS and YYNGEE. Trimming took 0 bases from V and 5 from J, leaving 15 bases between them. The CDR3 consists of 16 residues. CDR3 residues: CASSVDGSGTDQPQHF. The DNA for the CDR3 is TGTGCCAGCAGCGTAGATGGGTCAGGGACCGATCAGCCCCAGCATTTT.